A selection of T cell receptor beta chains follows, all from one sample in a study of cytomegalovirus exposure and HLA in healthy donors. Sequencing used immunoSEQ multiplex PCR; TCRdb keeps in-frame clones, though not all of them. The sample comprises around 170,000 clones, approximately 80% of which are singletons, and about 2.9% rests with the top ten. The sequencing input was PBMCs. The receptors stem from a woman between 50 and 59 years old in good health and CMV-seropositive. Each CDR3 is given with its conserved first and last residue. D genes are given only for firm matches. Size is stated for part of the rows, as once, few or many counts, or as a class when the clone is expanded.

.,TRBJ1-3,12,TRBV5-6,.,TGTGCCAGCAGCCCAGGTGGAAACACCATATATTTT,CASSPGGNTIYF
.,TRBJ1-6,14,TRBV4-2,.,TGTGCCAGCAGCCAAGTCGGGGATGCTTCACCCCTCCACTTT,CASSQVGDASPLHF
.,TRBJ2-5,13,TRBV28,.,TGTGCCAGCATGAACAGGGCCCAAGAGACCCAGTACTTC,CASMNRAQETQYF
.,TRBJ2-1,14,TRBV2,TRBD1,TGTGCCAGCGAAACCGGGACAGGGGACAATGAGCAGTTCTTC,CASETGTGDNEQFF
.,TRBJ1-1,17,TRBV29-1,TRBD1,TGCAGCGTTGAGGGGCAGGGGGCTTTTTGGAGTGAAACTGAAGCTTTCTTT,CSVEGQGAFWSETEAFF
.,TRBJ2-3,16,TRBV15,.,TGTGCCACCAGCGCTCGGACACGGGCTAGCACAGATACGCAGTATTTT,CATSARTRASTDTQYF
.,TRBJ1-2,13,TRBV15,.,.,CATSRVGGGALTF
.,TRBJ2-7,17,TRBV27,.,TGTGCCAGCAGTTTAGCTCTTAAATGGGGAGAAGGCTACGAGCAGTACTTC,CASSLALKWGEGYEQYF
.,TRBJ2-4,17,TRBV5-4,TRBD1,TGTGCCAGCAGCTTGGCGCCGCCGGGACAGGGTATGGACATTCAGTACTTC,CASSLAPPGQGMDIQYF
once,TRBJ2-2,16,TRBV7-8,TRBD1,TGTGCCAGCAGCTCAAGGACAGGCCCAAACACCGGGGAGCTGTTTTTT,CASSSRTGPNTGELFF
few,TRBJ2-7,17,TRBV27,TRBD1,TGTGCCAGCAGTACCTCCCCGACAGGGTTGGGGACCTACGAGCAGTACTTC,CASSTSPTGLGTYEQYF
.,TRBJ1-2,15,TRBV4-1,TRBD1,TGCGCCAGCAGCCAGTCTTCGACAGGGGGCTATGGCTACACCTTC,CASSQSSTGGYGYTF
.,TRBJ2-6,13,TRBV29-1,.,TGCAGCGCGGCGGATGGTGGGGCCAACGGCCTGACTTTC,CSAADGGANGLTF
.,TRBJ1-1,12,TRBV2,.,TGTGCCAGCCGATACAGGGACACTGAAGCTTTCTTT,CASRYRDTEAFF
few,TRBJ2-7,15,TRBV11-2,TRBD2,TGTGCCAGCAGCTTAGAGTCTAGCGGGGGCTACGAGCAGTACTTC,CASSLESSGGYEQYF
.,TRBJ2-2,14,TRBV19,TRBD2,TGTGCCAGTAGTATAACTAGCGTAAGCGGGGAGCTGTTTTTT,CASSITSVSGELFF
.,TRBJ2-7,19,TRBV7-6,TRBD1,TGTGCCAGCAGCTTAGGGCCCGATAGGAGGACAGGCTACTCCTACGAGCAGTACTTC,CASSLGPDRRTGYSYEQYF
.,TRBJ2-5,15,TRBV5-4,TRBD2,TGTGCCAGCAGCTTGGAAGGACTAGCGGAAGAGACCCAGTACTTC,CASSLEGLAEETQYF
.,TRBJ1-4,16,TRBV30,.,TGTGCCTGGACAGGGGAGGGGGGTGCAACTAATGAAAAACTGTTTTTT,CAWTGEGGATNEKLFF
once,TRBJ1-1,14,TRBV7-2,.,TGTGCCAGCAGCCTCCAGGGATCAAACACTGAAGCTTTCTTT,CASSLQGSNTEAFF
.,TRBJ2-7,13,TRBV7-2,.,TGTGCCAGCAGCCCCGGGACTTCCTACGAGCAGTACTTC,CASSPGTSYEQYF
.,TRBJ2-5,15,TRBV5-1,.,TGCGCCAGCAGCTTGTCCCCGGGACTCCAAGAGACCCAGTACTTC,CASSLSPGLQETQYF
.,TRBJ1-3,12,TRBV21-1,.,TGTGCCAGCAGCAAAACAGGAAACACCATATATTTT,CASSKTGNTIYF
.,TRBJ1-1,14,TRBV2,TRBD1,TGTGCCAGCATAGGGGACAGGGAACGGACTGAAGCTTTCTTT,CASIGDRERTEAFF
.,TRBJ1-2,12,TRBV30,.,TGTGCCTGGAGTGTCCGGGTGGGGCTTAAATCCTTC,CAWSVRVGLKSF
.,TRBJ1-4,15,TRBV4-3,.,TGCGCCAGCAGCCCCCACAGGGCCCTAAGAGAAAAACTGTTTTTT,CASSPHRALREKLFF
.,TRBJ1-6,15,TRBV6-1,TRBD1,TGTGCCAGCAGCGTGAGACAGGGGCGGGATTCACCCCTCCACTTT,CASSVRQGRDSPLHF
few,TRBJ2-3,15,TRBV11-1,TRBD1,TGTGCCAGCAGCTTGACAGGGGAACGCACAGATACGCAGTATTTT,CASSLTGERTDTQYF
.,TRBJ1-1,13,TRBV7-8,TRBD1,TGTGCCAGTAAGACAGGGAGGAACACTGAAGCTTTCTTT,CASKTGRNTEAFF
.,TRBJ2-3,15,TRBV7-6,TRBD2,TGTGCCAGCAGCTTCGGGGGGGCCGACACAGATACGCAGTATTTT,CASSFGGADTDTQYF
.,TRBJ1-2,17,TRBV4-1,TRBD1,TGCGCCAGCAGCCAAGATGACAGGGGACAACTTAACTATGGCTACACCTTC,CASSQDDRGQLNYGYTF
.,TRBJ2-5,14,TRBV7-2,TRBD2,TGTGCCAGCAGCGGAGGGGCTAGCGGGGGGACCCAGTACTTC,CASSGGASGGTQYF
.,TRBJ2-1,16,TRBV29-1,.,TGCAGCGTTGAAGGGGAGCCTCGCGGGACCTACAATGAGCAGTTCTTC,CSVEGEPRGTYNEQFF
few,TRBJ2-1,15,TRBV9,.,TGTGCCAGCAGCGTTAGCGGAAGCTCCTACAATGAGCAGTTCTTC,CASSVSGSSYNEQFF
.,TRBJ1-3,15,TRBV7-3,.,TGTGCCAGCAGCTTCACAGGGAGCTCTGGAAACACCATATATTTT,CASSFTGSSGNTIYF
many,TRBJ2-5,16,TRBV5-4,TRBD2,TGTGCCAGCAGCTTGATGGGGGGGGAGGATCAGGAGACCCAGTACTTC,CASSLMGGEDQETQYF
.,TRBJ1-1,13,TRBV28,.,TGTGCCAGCAGTTTACAGGGAAACACTGAAGCTTTCTTT,CASSLQGNTEAFF
few,TRBJ2-7,13,TRBV5-4,.,TGTGCCAGCAGCTTTCAGGGGCCGGGGGAGCAGTACTTC,CASSFQGPGEQYF
.,TRBJ2-1,14,TRBV19,TRBD2,TGTGCCAGTAGCTCCGGGACTAGAGTCGGTGAGCAGTTCTTC,CASSSGTRVGEQFF
.,TRBJ1-6,15,TRBV7-9,.,TGTGCCAGCAGCTTAGGCAGGGGTAATAATTCACCCCTCCACTTT,CASSLGRGNNSPLHF
.,TRBJ2-2,16,TRBV7-9,TRBD1,TGTGCCAGCAGCTTCAAAGGACAGGGGAACACCGGGGAGCTGTTTTTT,CASSFKGQGNTGELFF
.,TRBJ1-1,14,TRBV7-2,.,TGTGCCAGCAGCTTGGTGGCAGGGAACACTGAAGCTTTCTTT,CASSLVAGNTEAFF
.,TRBJ2-7,15,TRBV6-5,.,TGTGCCAGCAGTTCGCGACAGTCTTTGAGCTACGAGCAGTACTTC,CASSSRQSLSYEQYF
.,TRBJ1-2,17,TRBV5-6,TRBD1,TGTGCCAGCAGCCCCGGGACAGGGGGCCCCTCTAACTATGGCTACACCTTC,CASSPGTGGPSNYGYTF
.,TRBJ2-5,16,TRBV7-9,.,TGTGCCAGCAGCTTAAGGGGGGGTCCCGACCAAGAGACCCAGTACTTC,CASSLRGGPDQETQYF
few,TRBJ2-1,16,TRBV4-1,TRBD1,TGCGCCAGCAGCCAACCGACAGGGCGGCCGGCAGGGAGGCAGTTCTTC,CASSQPTGRPAGRQFF
.,TRBJ1-3,14,TRBV6-1,.,TGTGCCAGCAGTGAATACTACTCTGGAAACACCATATATTTT,CASSEYYSGNTIYF